This T cell receptor (beta chain) comes out of a study of T cells in Graves' hyperthyroidism and ophthalmopathy. The germline V gene has CDR1 SGHVS and CDR2 FQNEAQ. This CDR3 spans 13 amino acids. Trimming took 5 bases from V and 14 from J, leaving 16 bases between them. This clonotype was recorded many times. Diagnoses used clinical symptoms, serum thyroxine and TRAb, thyroid ultrasound and orbital computed tomography. Amplification targeted TCR beta CDR3 regions from RNA transcripts. TCR CDR3 underwent first-round RT-PCR with the HTBI primer set. TCRdb called the multiplex PCR reads again in MiXCR, with one record for every CDR3 protein. Of more than 650,000 distinct CDR3 sequences listed, about 15% were seen once; the top ten hold roughly 10%.

Sequencing input: blood. The receptor comes from a woman between 18 and 29 years old with Graves' hyperthyroidism. The V and J genes are TRBV7-8 and TRBJ1-6; D gene ambiguous. The CDR3 nucleotides are TGTGCCAGCAGCCCCGATGGTATTCAGGCCCTCCACTTT. Protein: CASSPDGIQALHF. Together with reference TRBV7-8 and TRBJ1-6, the CDR3 gives the full variable domain: GAGVSQSPRYKVAKRGQDVALRCDPISGHVSLFWYQQALGQGPEFLTYFQNEAQLDKSGLPSDRFFAERPEGSVSTLKIQRTQQEDSAVYLCASSPDGIQALHFGNGTRLTVT.